Detailed here is one TCR beta chain. In this sample, this clonotype turned up many times. Its antigen specificity is not known. Per-nucleotide qualities are absent, and no much larger clonotype sits a single base away. This entry belongs to a study of regulatory T cells in long-lasting Graves disease (dated by TCRdb to the early 2020s). Broadly, across the study: Newly diagnosed Graves' disease patients had taken antithyroid drugs for less than 3 months. Peripheral blood TCR sequencing and RNA sequencing compared persistent Graves' disease patients with newly diagnosed Graves' disease patients. The study was registered as a clinical trial and conducted in China. TCR sequencing covered 13 persistent and roughly 20 newly diagnosed Graves' disease patients, 33 samples in total. On the study overall, not on this receptor specifically: As a limitation, the authors acknowledged that the small sample size may reduce accuracy. Only the TCR beta chain was sequenced and analyzed. Preferential use of TRBV28, TRBJ1-2 and TRBJ2-5 was observed in persistent disease, whereas TRBV20-1 and TRBJ2-1 were favored in newly diagnosed disease. Only peripheral blood was studied, because thyroid tissue, the primary lesion, was inaccessible. Patients with persistent disease shared more public clonotypes (around 2,500) than newly diagnosed patients did (around 1,000). Compared with newly diagnosed patients, persistent Graves' disease patients had lower TCR Shannon entropy and fewer highly expanded clones, which suggests clonal expansion.

The CDR3 runs 15 amino acids, cysteine and phenylalanine included. Just the 45-base CDR3 DNA is kept, in frame starting at base 1. According to the germline V gene, CDR1 reads SNHLY and CDR2 reads FYNNEI. V loses 6 bases of germline sequence and J loses 0 bases, and the interval between the two ends is 12 bases. The library was made by multiplex PCR. The sequencer was an Illumina HiSeq 4000. CDR3 regions were amplified by Arm-PCR with iRepertoire HTBI primers to construct TCR beta libraries. Gel purification was performed on PCR products prior to sequencing. Turning to the authors' computational methods: Across samples, 60 to 80 TRBV and 13 to 15 TRBJ segments were identified and used for gene usage analysis of CDR3 amino acid clonotypes. COPE and FqMerger were used to merge filtered high-quality paired reads into contigs. BLAST was used to align contigs to IMGT TRBV, TRBD and TRBJ reference genes, and CDR3 was defined according to IMGT. Highly expanded clones were defined as clonotypes with a frequency above 0.1%. Shannon entropy was used to measure repertoire diversity, and the Gini coefficient was used to measure V-J evenness. Public clonotypes were defined as clonotypes shared by more than one individual. TCRdb handled the public reads itself, with Q25 trimming in fastp and clone calling in MiXCR, and kept productive beta chains. Entries are consolidated by CDR3 protein sequence, retaining the most common genes and DNA. TCRdb assigned the V and J calls; the authors' analysis was not used. This sample has about 470,000 distinct CDR3 sequences in its table, and 15% to 20% of those were observed once. More than 10% of the sample lies in the top ten.

The intended sense of this specimen's time point label: newly diagnosed GD, antithyroid drugs for less than 3 months. RNA was extracted from PBMCs in TRIzol for both TCR sequencing and RNA sequencing. The diagnosis of Graves' disease was made according to American Thyroid Association guidelines. Patients were recruited from an endocrinology department in Xi'an, China. From each patient, 7.5 to 10 milliliters of peripheral blood was collected into an EDTA anticoagulant tube. Ficoll Paque Plus density gradient separation was used to isolate PBMCs, and no additional T cell sorting was done. RNA quality was checked with an Agilent 2100 Bioanalyzer and agarose gel, and concentration with a NanoDrop 2000. In addition, the sample was reused for a study of T cells in Graves' hyperthyroidism and ophthalmopathy. As the second study states: A patient counted as having stable Graves' hyperthyroidism if no progression to ophthalmopathy occurred over 18 months of follow-up. Hyperthyroidism patients were newly diagnosed, with disease duration under 2 months, and aged 18 to 65 years. Exclusion was applied to patients with uncontrolled infections, other autoimmune diseases, pregnancy or lactation. Clinical symptoms, serum thyroxine and TRAb, thyroid ultrasound, and orbital computed tomography formed the basis for the diagnoses. The first round of RT-PCR for the TCR CDR3 was performed with the HTBI primer set and the Qiagen OneStep RT-PCR kit. Most expanded thyroid clonotypes (frequency above 0.001) were also detected in blood, a finding suggesting that blood repertoires may reflect thyroid immune responses. In cross-validation, a model built on a 13 V-J signature told ophthalmopathy apart from stable hyperthyroidism with approximately 91% sensitivity and roughly 83% specificity, and in testing the same model reached 80%/75%. During validation, the model predicted progression to ophthalmopathy a median of approximately 7 months ahead of onset, with 70.59% sensitivity and 72.22% specificity. To identify TCR V-J signatures that set the groups apart, the researchers used a discovery cohort of more than 95 patients, made up of under 50 with Graves' ophthalmopathy and 57 with stable Graves' hyperthyroidism. Whether ophthalmopathy could be predicted prospectively was tested in an independent validation cohort made up of 18 hyperthyroidism patients plus 17 patients who later progressed to ophthalmopathy. The 75 to 100 discovery patients were randomly divided into training and test sets at a 7:3 ratio. In addition, the study compared T-cell repertoires in thyroid tissue and in blood from a handful of Graves' hyperthyroidism patients. Once sampling was done, hyperthyroidism patients were given methimazole at a starting dose of 30 mg daily, whereas ophthalmopathy patients were given high-dose intravenous methylprednisolone. Libraries were constructed in a second round of multiplex PCR, after which size selection and purification were performed. The libraries were sequenced on an Illumina HiSeq2000 using paired-end 100 bp reads. SOAPnuke was used to process the raw data, throwing out any read that contained adapters or uncalled bases, had a mean Phred below 15, or lacked an exact constant-primer or identifier match. COPE v1.2.5 was used to merge high-quality paired reads, and clonotypes were defined as unique nucleotide sequences. MiTCR v1.1 was used to align the clonotypes against IMGT TRBV, TRBD and TRBJ reference segments. The analysis was restricted to V-J combinations with a frequency above 0.0001, which together covered 99% to 99.2% of the repertoires. A TCS score was defined as the ratio between F50 (clonal expansion) and ExV (chaos), using BLOSUM62-based TCRdist between CDR3 peptides within each V-J. Welch's t-statistics and random forest reduced fewer than 550 V-J features to 10 to 15, which were used in a naive Bayes classifier (R e1071). Sample size was not statistically predetermined, and blinding of investigators to group allocation was not performed. According to the paper, TCR Vbeta CDR3 sequencing was carried out on 120 to 150 peripheral blood samples, which came from over 40 ophthalmopathy, some 73 hyperthyroidism and about 17 progressor patients.

The specimen was peripheral blood mononuclear cells (PBMCs), collected at new diagnosis, from a patient treated with antithyroid drugs. This TCR derives from a man between 35 and 55 years old with Graves disease. Donor details come from another sample of the same person, matched by shared clones. The rearranged chain carries TRBV2 and TRBJ1-3, with the D segment identity uncertain. The CDR3 protein is CASSAGRSSGNTIYF. The DNA is as follows: TGTGCCAGCAGCGCAGGACGGAGCTCTGGAAACACCATATATTTT.